This T cell receptor beta chain emerged from a study of CD8+ T cells in alopecia areata. Extracted from the samples, RNA was reverse transcribed into cDNA to serve as the sequencing template. The repertoire was sequenced with immunoSEQ multiplex PCR; TCRdb's copy has only in-frame clones and lacks some. The sample records around 150,000 clones, roughly 82% being singletons. This clone was found a few times. Looked up from germline, CDR1 is SQVTM and CDR2 is ANQGSEA. The CDR3 has 15 amino acids. Trimming removed 1 base from V and 2 bases from J, with 12 bases in between. As to treatment: oral pan-JAK inhibitor, 5-10 mg twice daily.

Sample: CD8+ T cells sorted from blood, taken at week 4, from a patient treated with tofacitinib. This clonotype was obtained from a human donor with alopecia areata. The V and J genes are TRBV29-1 and TRBJ2-1, with D possibly TRBD2 on 5 matching bases. The chain's CDR3 is CSVEGGEGTYNEQFF. The CDR3 DNA reads TGCAGCGTTGAAGGGGGAGAAGGAACCTACAATGAGCAGTTCTTC.